Listed below are T cell receptor beta chains from one sample, sequenced in a study of control samples from healthy donors and cancer patients. TCRdb's copy holds only in-frame clones and misses some; the assay was immunoSEQ multiplex PCR. The table has roughly 130,000 clones, 70% to 90% seen once; the top ten hold roughly 10%. The material sequenced was blood. Receptors originate from a young woman in good health. Both conserved end residues are part of each CDR3. A D gene is named only where the DNA matches it firmly. Part of the rows lack a size; the others show once, few, many or a class for expanded clones.

V: TRBV9
size: once
D: TRBD1
J: TRBJ2-2
length: 16
CDR3: CASSEGQGANTGELFF
DNA: TGTGCCAGCAGCGAGGGACAGGGGGCGAACACCGGGGAGCTGTTTTTT

V: TRBV3-1/TRBV3-2
size: NA
D: TRBD2
J: TRBJ2-1
length: 15
CDR3: CASSPGTSGNYEQFF
DNA: TGTGCCAGCAGCCCCGGGACTAGCGGGAACTATGAGCAGTTCTTC

V: TRBV5-5
size: NA
D: NA
J: TRBJ2-7
length: 13
CDR3: CASSADNSYEQYF
DNA: TGTGCCAGCAGCGCGGACAACTCCTACGAGCAGTACTTC

V: TRBV3-1/TRBV3-2
size: NA
D: TRBD2
J: TRBJ2-5
length: 16
CDR3: CASGPGPGLARETQYF
DNA: TGTGCCAGCGGGCCGGGCCCGGGACTAGCGAGAGAGACCCAGTACTTC

V: TRBV19
size: NA
D: NA
J: TRBJ2-3
length: 16
CDR3: CASSIDTEGAIDTQYF
DNA: TGTGCCAGTAGTATAGATACGGAGGGGGCCATAGATACGCAGTATTTT

V: TRBV5-6
size: NA
D: TRBD2
J: TRBJ2-7
length: 16
CDR3: CASSLGGLAGAYEQYF
DNA: TGTGCCAGCAGCTTGGGTGGCCTAGCGGGAGCTTACGAGCAGTACTTC

V: TRBV6-5
size: NA
D: TRBD1
J: TRBJ2-3
length: 15
CDR3: CASRQQGQGLYTQYF
DNA: TGTGCCAGCAGACAGCAGGGACAGGGGCTTTACACGCAGTATTTT

V: TRBV29-1
size: once
D: NA
J: TRBJ1-3
length: 14
CDR3: CSVEAPVGGNTIYF
DNA: TGCAGCGTTGAAGCCCCAGTGGGTGGAAACACCATATATTTT

V: TRBV6-5
size: once
D: NA
J: TRBJ2-7
length: 13
CDR3: CASSWGLRGEQYF
DNA: TGTGCCAGCAGTTGGGGACTCCGCGGGGAGCAGTACTTC

V: TRBV13
size: few
D: NA
J: TRBJ2-2
length: 12
CDR3: CASSLAAGELFF
DNA: TGTGCCAGCAGCTTAGCTGCCGGGGAGCTGTTTTTT

V: TRBV24-1
size: NA
D: NA
J: TRBJ2-1
length: 13
CDR3: CATSYEASGEQFF
DNA: TGTGCCACCAGCTACGAGGCCTCCGGGGAGCAGTTCTTC

V: TRBV5-6
size: NA
D: NA
J: TRBJ1-1
length: 15
CDR3: CASSLGQIMNTEAFF
DNA: TGTGCCAGCAGCTTGGGACAGATTATGAACACTGAAGCTTTCTTT

V: TRBV7-9
size: NA
D: TRBD1
J: TRBJ1-5
length: 17
CDR3: CASSLEEGQGVYQPQHF
DNA: TGTGCCAGCAGCTTAGAGGAGGGACAGGGGGTCTATCAGCCCCAGCATTTT

V: TRBV6-5
size: NA
D: NA
J: TRBJ2-4
length: 11
CDR3: CASSDNSRQYF
DNA: TGTGCCAGCAGCGACAACAGCCGACAGTACTTC

V: TRBV4-2
size: NA
D: TRBD2
J: TRBJ2-7
length: 16
CDR3: CASSQEGAGWRYEQYF
DNA: TGTGCCAGCAGCCAAGAAGGAGCGGGATGGAGGTACGAGCAGTACTTC

V: TRBV6-1
size: NA
D: NA
J: TRBJ2-7
length: 15
CDR3: CASSEMGGNSDEQYF
DNA: TGTGCCAGCAGTGAAATGGGTGGGAATAGCGACGAGCAGTACTTC

V: TRBV5-4
size: NA
D: NA
J: TRBJ1-3
length: 17
CDR3: CASSLEGRFRSGNTIYF
DNA: TGTGCCAGCAGCTTGGAAGGACGGTTCCGCTCTGGAAACACCATATATTTT

V: TRBV6-5
size: NA
D: TRBD2
J: TRBJ2-1
length: 15
CDR3: CASSSGLGVINEQFF
DNA: TGTGCCAGCAGCTCCGGACTAGGAGTCATAAATGAGCAGTTCTTC

V: TRBV5-4
size: once
D: NA
J: TRBJ1-2
length: 13
CDR3: CASSPQGYGGYTF
DNA: TGTGCCAGCAGCCCACAGGGTTATGGGGGCTACACCTTC

V: TRBV15
size: once
D: NA
J: TRBJ2-1
length: 15
CDR3: CATSRWTTTPNEQFF
DNA: TGTGCCACCAGCAGATGGACCACGACCCCCAATGAGCAGTTCTTC

V: TRBV5-1
size: once
D: NA
J: TRBJ2-3
length: 16
CDR3: CASSRASGVSTDTQYF
DNA: TGCGCCAGCAGCCGAGCGAGCGGAGTGAGCACAGATACGCAGTATTTT

V: TRBV11-2
size: NA
D: NA
J: TRBJ1-2
length: 14
CDR3: CASSSIWENYGYTF
DNA: TGTGCCAGCAGCTCCATCTGGGAGAACTATGGCTACACCTTC

V: TRBV6-5
size: NA
D: TRBD2
J: TRBJ2-7
length: 14
CDR3: CASSRLAGSYEQYF
DNA: TGTGCCAGCAGTAGACTAGCGGGGAGCTACGAGCAGTACTTC

V: TRBV6-1
size: once
D: NA
J: TRBJ1-2
length: 15
CDR3: CASSEAKRGGYGYTF
DNA: TGTGCCAGCAGTGAAGCGAAAAGGGGCGGCTATGGCTACACCTTC

V: TRBV9
size: NA
D: TRBD2
J: TRBJ2-7
length: 18
CDR3: CASSVESSGRVGTYEQYF
DNA: TGTGCCAGCAGCGTAGAGTCTAGCGGGAGGGTAGGGACCTACGAGCAGTACTTC

V: TRBV20-1
size: NA
D: NA
J: TRBJ1-1
length: 11
CDR3: CSAYKAPEAFF
DNA: TGCAGTGCTTACAAGGCCCCTGAAGCTTTCTTT

V: TRBV12-3/TRBV12-4
size: NA
D: NA
J: TRBJ2-7
length: 13
CDR3: CASSWTASYEQYF
DNA: TGTGCCAGCAGCTGGACTGCCAGCTACGAGCAGTACTTC

V: TRBV24-1
size: NA
D: TRBD2
J: TRBJ2-4
length: 16
CDR3: CATSDWGLTAKNIQYF
DNA: TGTGCCACCAGTGATTGGGGACTAACCGCCAAAAACATTCAGTACTTC

V: TRBV5-1
size: NA
D: NA
J: TRBJ2-1
length: 13
CDR3: CASSLESYNEQFF
DNA: TGCGCCAGCAGCTTGGAAAGTTACAATGAGCAGTTCTTC

V: TRBV19
size: NA
D: NA
J: TRBJ1-1
length: 13
CDR3: CASSIRRGTEAFF
DNA: TGTGCCAGTAGTATCCGGAGGGGCACTGAAGCTTTCTTT

V: TRBV6-6
size: NA
D: TRBD1
J: TRBJ1-6
length: 12
CDR3: CASQQGNSPLHF
DNA: TGTGCCAGCCAACAGGGGAATTCACCCCTCCACTTT

V: TRBV9
size: once
D: TRBD1
J: TRBJ1-3
length: 16
CDR3: CASSVFEGASGNTIYF
DNA: TGTGCCAGCAGCGTATTTGAGGGGGCGTCCGGAAACACCATATATTTT

V: TRBV19
size: NA
D: TRBD1
J: TRBJ1-2
length: 16
CDR3: CATRSPGGDDLYGYTF
DNA: TGTGCCACCAGAAGCCCAGGGGGCGATGACCTCTATGGCTACACCTTC

V: TRBV30
size: NA
D: TRBD2
J: TRBJ2-3
length: 16
CDR3: CAWSGRASGSWDTQYF
DNA: TGTGCCTGGAGCGGTCGGGCTAGCGGGAGTTGGGATACGCAGTATTTT

V: TRBV29-1
size: NA
D: NA
J: TRBJ1-1
length: 11
CDR3: CSAKQGTEAFF
DNA: TGCAGCGCAAAACAGGGAACTGAAGCTTTCTTT

V: TRBV28
size: NA
D: NA
J: TRBJ2-4
length: 11
CDR3: CASSREDIQYF
DNA: TGTGCCAGCAGCAGGGAGGACATTCAGTACTTC

V: TRBV12-3/TRBV12-4
size: once
D: NA
J: TRBJ2-1
length: 13
CDR3: CASSSRGYNEQFF
DNA: TGTGCCAGCAGTTCGAGAGGTTACAATGAGCAGTTCTTC

V: TRBV7-2
size: NA
D: NA
J: TRBJ1-5
length: 15
CDR3: CASSLDGADTRPQHF
DNA: TGTGCCAGCAGCTTAGATGGCGCCGACACTCGGCCCCAGCATTTT

V: TRBV9
size: NA
D: NA
J: TRBJ1-1
length: 14
CDR3: CASSPVGGNTEAFF
DNA: TGTGCCAGCAGCCCAGTGGGGGGGAACACTGAAGCTTTCTTT

V: TRBV11-2
size: once
D: NA
J: TRBJ2-1
length: 14
CDR3: CASSIWGSYNEQFF
DNA: TGTGCCAGCAGTATCTGGGGGTCCTACAATGAGCAGTTCTTC

V: TRBV7-2
size: NA
D: NA
J: TRBJ1-4
length: 15
CDR3: CASSLAGEGGEKLFF
DNA: TGTGCCAGCAGCTTAGCAGGGGAAGGGGGTGAAAAACTGTTTTTT

V: TRBV3-1/TRBV3-2
size: NA
D: NA
J: TRBJ2-3
length: 15
CDR3: CASSQRSSGTDTQYF
DNA: TGTGCCAGCAGCCAGCGGAGCTCGGGCACAGATACGCAGTATTTT

V: TRBV19
size: once
D: NA
J: TRBJ2-1
length: 14
CDR3: CASSIGSAYHEQFF
DNA: TGTGCCAGTAGTATTGGGTCAGCGTACCATGAGCAGTTCTTC

V: TRBV12-3/TRBV12-4
size: NA
D: NA
J: TRBJ1-2
length: 13
CDR3: CASSLGSGAGYTF
DNA: TGTGCCAGCAGTTTAGGATCGGGGGCTGGCTACACCTTC

V: TRBV28
size: NA
D: NA
J: TRBJ1-2
length: 15
CDR3: CASRAPTLSEYGYTF
DNA: TGTGCCAGCAGGGCCCCCACCCTCTCTGAGTATGGCTACACCTTC

V: TRBV25-1
size: NA
D: TRBD2
J: TRBJ2-3
length: 16
CDR3: CASSTTSGGFTDTQYF
DNA: TGTGCCAGCAGTACCACCTCGGGGGGGTTCACAGATACGCAGTATTTT